The 20 T cell receptor beta chains presented below share a single source sample, sequenced in a study of cytomegalovirus exposure and HLA in healthy donors. 13 Jbeta primers and 60 Vbeta primers were used for the PCR. Sequencing used immunoSEQ multiplex PCR; TCRdb keeps in-frame clones, though not all of them. This sample has around 85,000 clones, with roughly 77% found just once. Source material: PBMCs. These receptors were taken from a man aged 30-40 years in good health and CMV-seronegative.

V and J are TRBV28 and TRBJ2-1; 11 positions agree with TRBD2. The germline V gene has CDR1 MDHEN and CDR2 SYDVKM. V was clipped by 6 bases and J by 4 bases; unmatched bases: 2. The CDR3 is 14 amino acids. The CDR3 nucleotides are TGTGCCAGCAGGCTAGCGGGAGGATACAATGAGCAGTTCTTC. This sequence encodes CASRLAGGYNEQFF.

The chain carries TRBV4-3 and TRBJ1-1; 7 bases are shared with TRBD1. Trimming cost V 2 bases and J 1 base; bases outside gene matches: 1. Germline V gene lookup returns CDR1 LGHNA and CDR2 YSLEER. This CDR3 has 14 amino acids. Here the CDR3 DNA reads TGCGCCAGCAGCCAAACAGGGGCGAACACTGAAGCTTTCTTT. Its translation: CASSQTGANTEAFF.

The chain combines TRBV4-1 with TRBJ2-1, with 9 bases identical to TRBD1. V lost 3 bases and J lost 8; bases outside the gene matches: 5. CDR3 length: 14 amino acids. CDR1 and CDR2 (germline): MGHRA, YSYEKL. CDR3 in DNA: TGCGCCAGCAGCCAGGGACAGGGTGAGGATGAGCAGTTCTTC. Protein: CASSQGQGEDEQFF.

This clone appeared a few times. The J gene is TRBJ1-4, the V gene TRBV5-8; 12 positions match TRBD1. Germline CDR1 and CDR2: SGHTS and YDEGEE. Trimming cost V 5 bases and J 8 bases; bases outside gene matches: 10. This CDR3 is built from 16 residues. CDR3 in amino acids: CASSPGTGGLIEKLFF. In DNA, the CDR3 is TGTGCCAGCAGTCCCGGGACAGGGGGCTTGATCGAAAAACTGTTTTTT.

This chain links TRBV28 with TRBJ1-5; D not resolved. V lost 5 bases to trimming and J lost 7 bases, with 12 bases between them. CDR3 length: 13 residues. CDR1 MDHEN and CDR2 SYDVKM come from the germline V gene. The CDR3 loop reads CASSPTNTQPQHF. The CDR3 bases are TGTGCCAGCAGTCCCACTAACACCCAGCCCCAGCATTTT.

The CDR3 is CASSVGLPYEQYF. CDR3 nucleotides: TGTGCCAGCAGTGTGGGACTACCCTACGAGCAGTACTTC. The V and J genes are TRBV2 and TRBJ2-7, with TRBD2 matching over 7 bases. Germline trimming cut 4 bases from V and 2 bases from J; bases unmatched to any gene: 2. CDR1 SNHLY and CDR2 FYNNEI come from the germline V gene. The CDR3 consists of 13 residues. The full variable domain, in which reference TRBV2 and TRBJ2-7 provide the parts outside the CDR3, is EPEVTQTPSHQVTQMGQEVILRCVPISNHLYFYWYRQILGQKVEFLVSFYNNEISEKSEIFDDQFSVERPDGSNFTLKIRSTKLEDSAMYFCASSVGLPYEQYFGPGTRLTVT.

The chain employs TRBV9 and TRBJ2-1; 15 bases map to TRBD2. CDR3 length: 17 residues. Germline V gene lookup returns CDR1 SGDLS and CDR2 YYNGEE. V lost 3 bases, J lost 9 bases, and 10 bases stayed unmatched. CDR3 region: CASSAIPPGLAGGEQFF. Here the CDR3 DNA reads TGTGCCAGCAGCGCCATCCCACCGGGACTAGCGGGGGGTGAGCAGTTCTTC. The full variable domain, with the rest looked up from reference TRBV9 and TRBJ2-1, is DSGVTQTPKHLITATGQRVTLRCSPRSGDLSVYWYQQSLDQGLQFLIQYYNGEERAKGNILERFSAQQFPDLHSELNLSSLELGDSALYFCASSAIPPGLAGGEQFFGPGTRLTVL.

This chain links TRBV19 with TRBJ2-7; D ambiguous. The CDR3 has 15 residues. Germline V gene lookup returns CDR1 LNHDA and CDR2 SQIVND (reference sequence). V was pared by 5 bases and J by 0 bases, with 14 bases between. The CDR3 protein is CASSRNDWNSYEQYF. The CDR3 bases are TGTGCCAGTAGTCGTAACGACTGGAACTCCTACGAGCAGTACTTC.

The chain joins TRBV9 to TRBJ1-1; TRBD1 is a possible D gene (6 bases). Germline V CDR1 and CDR2: SGDLS, YYNGEE. CDR3 size: 12 residues. With 2 bases removed from V and 9 bases from J, the gap between germline ends came to 11 bases. CDR3 nucleotide sequence: TGTGCCAGCAGCGTCGAGGACAGTCAAGCTTTCTTT. Encoded protein: CASSVEDSQAFF.

This clone was seen more than once but under ten times. The rearrangement joins TRBV27 to TRBJ2-2; 9 bases are shared with TRBD1. Trimming removed 4 bases from V and 6 bases from J; junction bases left unmatched: 6. There are 15 residues in the CDR3. Germline CDR1 reads MNHEY; CDR2 reads SMNVEV (reference sequence). The CDR3 sequence is CASSWDRVAAGELFF. CDR3 coding DNA: TGTGCCAGCAGTTGGGACAGGGTTGCGGCCGGGGAGCTGTTTTTT.

The J gene is TRBJ1-3, the V gene TRBV19; a possible D gene is TRBD1 (6 bases). The CDR3 has 12 amino acids. Trimming pared 9 bases from V and 3 bases from J, leaving 9 bases between. Germline V gives CDR1 LNHDA, CDR2 SQIVND (reference sequence). CDR3 in amino acids: CASRTDGNTIYF. In DNA, the CDR3 is TGTGCCAGCCGGACAGATGGAAACACCATATATTTT. Full variable domain (missing parts from reference TRBV19 and TRBJ1-3): DGGITQSPKYLFRKEGQNVTLSCEQNLNHDAMYWYRQDPGQGLRLIYYSQIVNDFQKGDIAEGYSVSREKKESFPLTVTSAQKNPTAFYLCASRTDGNTIYFGEGSWLTVV.

V and J are TRBV29-1 and TRBJ2-1, with D unclear. The V and J ends lost 7 bases and 3 bases respectively, with 16 bases between them. The CDR3 consists of 14 residues. From germline, CDR1 is SQVTM and CDR2 ANQGSEA. The CDR3 DNA sequence: TGCAGCGCTCCTTATGAGGCGAGCTACAATGAGCAGTTCTTC. Protein sequence: CSAPYEASYNEQFF.

The chain links TRBV5-4 to TRBJ1-2; D may be TRBD1 (5 bases). The CDR3 spans 15 residues. V was cut by 1 base and J by 2 bases, with 12 bases left in between. Germline values: CDR1 SGHNT, CDR2 YYREEE (reference sequence). The CDR3 DNA reads TGTGCCAGCAGCTTGTCGCGACAGATGAACTATGGCTACACCTTC. This encodes CASSLSRQMNYGYTF. Supplemented by reference TRBV5-4 and TRBJ1-2, the full variable domain reads ETGVTQSPTHLIKTRGQQVTLRCSSQSGHNTVSWYQQALGQGPQFIFQYYREEENGRGNFPPRFSGLQFPNYSSELNVNALELDDSALYLCASSLSRQMNYGYTFGSGTRLTVV.

The chain employs TRBV18 and TRBJ1-2; TRBD1 might be the D (6 bases). The CDR3 runs 14 residues. Germline values: CDR1 KGHSH, CDR2 LQKENI. V was shortened by 2 bases and J by 4 bases, with 11 bases between the two germline ends. The CDR3 sequence: CASSPAGAGYGYTF. CDR3 sequence (DNA): TGTGCCAGCTCACCAGCAGGGGCAGGCTATGGCTACACCTTC.

This sequence joins TRBV28 and TRBJ2-7; D remains ambiguous. Between the trimmed V and J ends, which lost 1 base and 7 bases, there was a span of 5 bases. Germline assignment: CDR1 MDHEN and CDR2 SYDVKM. CDR3 length equals 11 residues. The CDR3 region has the DNA TGTGCCAGCAGTTTATTCAGGGAGCAGTACTTC. Translated, it gives CASSLFREQYF.

This chain links TRBV5-1 with TRBJ2-7, with D possibly being TRBD2 (5 bases). The germline V gene has CDR1 SGHRS and CDR2 YFSETQ. The V end lost 3 bases, the J end lost 4 bases, and 17 bases lay between the germline ends. CDR3 length: 15 amino acids. CDR3 loop: CASSSPDGIRYEQYF. The DNA of the CDR3 is TGCGCCAGCAGCTCCCCCGACGGGATTCGGTACGAGCAGTACTTC. Full variable domain (outside the CDR3, taken from reference TRBV5-1 and TRBJ2-7): KAGVTQTPRYLIKTRGQQVTLSCSPISGHRSVSWYQQTPGQGLQFLFEYFSETQRNKGNFPGRFSGRQFSNSRSEMNVSTLELGDSALYLCASSSPDGIRYEQYFGPGTRLTVT.

This clone was recorded a few times. The rearrangement uses TRBV7-6 and TRBJ1-4; 7 nucleotides agree with TRBD1. There are 14 residues in the CDR3. V lost 8 bases and J lost 6; bases outside the gene matches: 9. The V gene's germline CDR1 is SGHVS and CDR2 FNYEAQ. The DNA for the CDR3 is TGTGCCAGCTCCTACAGGGGATTGGATGAAAAACTGTTTTTT. Protein: CASSYRGLDEKLFF.

The chain couples TRBV18 to TRBJ2-3; perhaps TRBD2 as D (5 bases). The ends were cut back, 3 bases at V and 2 bases at J, with 9 bases in the middle. Germline lookup yields CDR1 KGHSH and CDR2 LQKENI. This CDR3 region has 14 residues. The CDR3 DNA sequence: TGTGCCAGCTCACCGTCTAGCCCCACAGATACGCAGTATTTT. Translated, it gives CASSPSSPTDTQYF.

The V and J genes are TRBV4-3 and TRBJ2-2; TRBD2 matches 13 bases. This CDR3 has 19 residues. Germline CDR1 and CDR2: LGHNA and YSLEER. Unmatched junction bases numbered 12, after V lost 4 bases and J lost 4 bases. CDR3 sequence reads: CASSRELAGGANPTGELFF. For the CDR3, the DNA is TGCGCCAGCAGCCGAGAACTAGCGGGGGGGGCCAACCCCACCGGGGAGCTGTTTTTT.

This chain connects TRBV5-1 to TRBJ1-1, with a tentative D call TRBD1 (6 bases). Trimming removed 1 base from V and 1 base from J, with 8 bases in between. This CDR3 is built from 14 residues. In germline, CDR1 is SGHRS, CDR2 YFSETQ. CDR3 coding DNA: TGCGCCAGCAGCTTGCGGGGGGCGAACACTGAAGCTTTCTTT. Protein product: CASSLRGANTEAFF.